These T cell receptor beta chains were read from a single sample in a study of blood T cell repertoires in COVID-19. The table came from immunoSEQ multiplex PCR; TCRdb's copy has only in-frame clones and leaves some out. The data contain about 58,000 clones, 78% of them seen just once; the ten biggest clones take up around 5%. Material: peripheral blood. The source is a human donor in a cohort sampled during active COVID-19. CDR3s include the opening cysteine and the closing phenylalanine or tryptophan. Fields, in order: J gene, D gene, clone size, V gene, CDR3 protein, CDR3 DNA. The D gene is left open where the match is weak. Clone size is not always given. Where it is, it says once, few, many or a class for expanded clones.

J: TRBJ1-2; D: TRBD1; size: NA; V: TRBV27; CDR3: CASSSRTGEYGYTF; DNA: TGTGCCAGCAGTTCAAGGACAGGGGAGTATGGCTACACCTTC
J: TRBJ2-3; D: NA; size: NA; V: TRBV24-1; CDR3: CATSDFTQGPGDTQYF; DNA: TGTGCCACCAGTGATTTTACCCAGGGGCCTGGAGATACGCAGTATTTT
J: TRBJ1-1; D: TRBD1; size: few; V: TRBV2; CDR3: CASSGEGARAAEAFF; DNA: TGTGCCAGCAGTGGTGAGGGGGCTCGGGCCGCTGAAGCTTTCTTT
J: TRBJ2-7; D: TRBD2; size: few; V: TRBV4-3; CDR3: CASSQAVSGRAEDEQYF; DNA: TGCGCCAGCAGTCAAGCCGTCAGCGGGAGGGCCGAGGACGAGCAGTACTTC
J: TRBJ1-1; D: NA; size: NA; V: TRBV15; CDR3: CAHQRTENTEAFF; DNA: TGTGCCCATCAGCGGACAGAGAACACTGAAGCTTTCTTT
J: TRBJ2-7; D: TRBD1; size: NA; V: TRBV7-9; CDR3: CASSLPGQGAEQYF; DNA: TGTGCCAGCAGCTTGCCGGGACAGGGGGCTGAGCAGTACTTC
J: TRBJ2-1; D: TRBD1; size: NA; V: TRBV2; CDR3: CAGGTGINKQFF; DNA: TGTGCCGGGGGGACAGGGATCAATAAGCAGTTCTTC
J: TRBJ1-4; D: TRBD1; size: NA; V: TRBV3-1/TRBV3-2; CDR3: CASSQGTGVSEKLFF; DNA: TGTGCCAGCAGCCAGGGGACAGGGGTTAGTGAAAAACTGTTTTTT
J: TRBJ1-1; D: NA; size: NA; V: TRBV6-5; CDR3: CASKEGYTEAFF; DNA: TGTGCCAGCAAGGAGGGGTACACTGAAGCTTTCTTT
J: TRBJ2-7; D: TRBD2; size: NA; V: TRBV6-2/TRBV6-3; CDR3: CASSLRSGTSGRIYEQYF; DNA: TGTGCCAGCAGTCTCCGATCCGGGACTAGCGGGAGGATCTACGAGCAGTACTTC
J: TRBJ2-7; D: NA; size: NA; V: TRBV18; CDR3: CASSQTVSYEQYF; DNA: TGTGCCAGCTCACAGACAGTCTCCTACGAGCAGTACTTC
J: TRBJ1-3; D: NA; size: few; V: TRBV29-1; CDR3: CSVEADSGNTIYF; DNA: TGCAGCGTTGAAGCAGACTCTGGAAACACCATATATTTT
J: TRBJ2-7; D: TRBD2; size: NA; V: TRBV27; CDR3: CASSPSREGRYEQYF; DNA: TGTGCCAGCAGTCCCTCGCGGGAGGGCCGTTATGAGCAGTACTTC
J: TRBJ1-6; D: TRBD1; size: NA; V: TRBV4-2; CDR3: CASSQPDRDFSPLHF; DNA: TGTGCCAGCAGCCAACCGGACAGGGACTTTTCACCCCTCCACTTT
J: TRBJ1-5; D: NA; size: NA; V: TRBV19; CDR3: CASSPNRVLQHF; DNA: TGTGCCAGTAGTCCCAACAGGGTACTCCAGCATTTT
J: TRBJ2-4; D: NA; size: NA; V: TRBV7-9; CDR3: CASSPAVLAKNIQYF; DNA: TGTGCCAGCAGCCCGGCGGTGTTAGCCAAAAACATTCAGTACTTC
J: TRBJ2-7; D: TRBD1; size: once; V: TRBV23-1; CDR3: CASSSTGGQGCYEQYF; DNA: TGCGCCAGCAGTTCGACCGGGGGACAGGGCTGCTACGAGCAGTACTTC
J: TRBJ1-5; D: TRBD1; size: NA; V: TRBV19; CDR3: CASSYGTGTFQPQHF; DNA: TGTGCCAGTAGTTACGGGACAGGGACATTTCAGCCCCAGCATTTT
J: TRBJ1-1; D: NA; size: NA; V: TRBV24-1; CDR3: CATSDPKQRNTEAFF; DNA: TGTGCCACCAGTGACCCAAAACAAAGGAACACTGAAGCTTTCTTT
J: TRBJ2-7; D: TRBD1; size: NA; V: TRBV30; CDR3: CAWSGGQGHEQYF; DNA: TGTGCCTGGAGTGGGGGACAGGGCCACGAGCAGTACTTC
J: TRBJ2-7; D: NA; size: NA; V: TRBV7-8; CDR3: CASSRAGTFWEQYF; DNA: TGTGCCAGCAGCCGCGCCGGGACTTTCTGGGAGCAGTACTTC
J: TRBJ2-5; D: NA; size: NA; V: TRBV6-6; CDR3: CASSRVYGETQYF; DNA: TGTGCCAGCAGCAGGGTTTATGGGGAGACCCAGTACTTC
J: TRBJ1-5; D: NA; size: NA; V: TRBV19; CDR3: CASRVQGSNQPQHF; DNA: TGTGCCAGTAGAGTCCAGGGTAGCAATCAGCCCCAGCATTTT
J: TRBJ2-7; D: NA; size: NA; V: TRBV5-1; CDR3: CASSFEGKYEQYF; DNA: TGCGCCAGCAGCTTCGAGGGAAAGTACGAGCAGTACTTC
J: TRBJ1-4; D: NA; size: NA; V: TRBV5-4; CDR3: CASSLTPNEKLFF; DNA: TGTGCCAGCAGCTTAACTCCAAATGAAAAACTGTTTTTT
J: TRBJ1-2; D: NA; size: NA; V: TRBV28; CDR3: CASSFGHEFYGYTF; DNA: TGTGCCAGCAGTTTTGGACATGAATTCTATGGCTACACCTTC
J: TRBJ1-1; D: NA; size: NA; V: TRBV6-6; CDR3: CASSSTSNTEAFF; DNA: TGTGCCAGCAGTTCTACTTCGAACACTGAAGCTTTCTTT
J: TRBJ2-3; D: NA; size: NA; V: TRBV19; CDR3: CASSIGDTQYF; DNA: TGTGCCAGTAGTATCGGAGATACGCAGTATTTT
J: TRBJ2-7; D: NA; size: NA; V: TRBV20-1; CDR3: CSASQRSPYEQYF; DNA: TGCAGTGCTAGTCAAAGGAGCCCCTACGAGCAGTACTTC
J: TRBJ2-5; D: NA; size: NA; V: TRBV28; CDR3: CASSLRRDETQYF; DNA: TGTGCCAGCAGTTTAAGGAGGGACGAGACCCAGTACTTC
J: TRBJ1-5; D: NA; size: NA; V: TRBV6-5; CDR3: CASSYSGGTGPQHF; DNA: TGTGCCAGCAGTTACTCAGGCGGGACCGGGCCCCAGCATTTT
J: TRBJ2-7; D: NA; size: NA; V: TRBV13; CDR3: CASSSGLRSYEQYF; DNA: TGTGCCAGCAGCTCGGGACTCCGCTCCTACGAGCAGTACTTC
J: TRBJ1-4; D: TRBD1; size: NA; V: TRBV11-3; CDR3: CASSLGLGQGNEKLFF; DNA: TGTGCCAGCAGCTTAGGTCTGGGACAGGGCAATGAAAAACTGTTTTTT
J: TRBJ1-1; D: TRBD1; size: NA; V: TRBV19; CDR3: CASSEQGSRTEAFF; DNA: TGTGCCAGTAGTGAACAGGGGAGTCGCACTGAAGCTTTCTTT
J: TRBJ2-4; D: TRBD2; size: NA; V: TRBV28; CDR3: CASSPPLAGGRMNIQYF; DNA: TGTGCCAGCAGTCCACCACTAGCGGGAGGCCGGATGAACATTCAGTACTTC
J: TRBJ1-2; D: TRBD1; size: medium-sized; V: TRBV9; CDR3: CASSAGQVYGYTF; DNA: TGTGCCAGCAGCGCGGGACAGGTCTACGGCTACACCTTC
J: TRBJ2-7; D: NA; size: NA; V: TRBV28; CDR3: CASGTFNYEQYF; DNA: TGTGCCAGCGGGACTTTCAACTACGAGCAGTACTTC
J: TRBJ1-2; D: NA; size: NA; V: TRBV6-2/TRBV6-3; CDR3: CASSYRSLYGYTF; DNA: TGTGCCAGCAGTTACCGGTCCCTCTATGGCTACACCTTC
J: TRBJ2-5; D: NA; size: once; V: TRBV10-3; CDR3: CAISESGGAGLQTQYF; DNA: TGTGCCATCAGTGAAAGTGGGGGGGCGGGGTTGCAGACCCAGTACTTC
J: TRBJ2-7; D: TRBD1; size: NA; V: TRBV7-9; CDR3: CASSLSGGEYF; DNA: TGTGCCAGCAGCTTATCAGGGGGCGAGTACTTC
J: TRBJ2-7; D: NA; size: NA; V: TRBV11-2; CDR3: CASSFTGHEQYF; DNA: TGTGCCAGCAGCTTCACAGGCCACGAGCAGTACTTC
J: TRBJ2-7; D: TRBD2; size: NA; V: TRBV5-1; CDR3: CASSLLAESPYEQYF; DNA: TGCGCCAGCAGCTTGCTAGCGGAATCCCCCTACGAGCAGTACTTC
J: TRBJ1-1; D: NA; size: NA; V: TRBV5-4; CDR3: CASSYTGVGTEAFF; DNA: TGTGCCAGCAGTTATACAGGTGTGGGCACTGAAGCTTTCTTT
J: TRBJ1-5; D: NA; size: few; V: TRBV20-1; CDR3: CSASPQGKNQPQHF; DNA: TGCAGTGCTAGTCCACAGGGAAAGAATCAGCCCCAGCATTTT
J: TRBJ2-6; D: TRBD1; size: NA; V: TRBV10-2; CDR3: CASTSGTGNPGANVLTF; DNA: TGCGCCAGTACTTCCGGGACAGGGAACCCTGGGGCCAACGTCCTGACTTTC
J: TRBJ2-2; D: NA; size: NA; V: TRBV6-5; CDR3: CASSYSPISAVGELFF; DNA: TGTGCCAGCAGTTACTCGCCTATTAGTGCGGTCGGGGAGCTGTTTTTT
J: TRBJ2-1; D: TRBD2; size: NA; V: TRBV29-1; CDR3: CSALTSGRQNEQFF; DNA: TGCAGCGCCCTGACTAGCGGGAGGCAAAATGAGCAGTTCTTC